Listed here are 15 T cell receptor beta chains from one sample, sequenced in a study of blood T cell repertoires in COVID-19 (dated by TCRdb to about 2020). The protocol used for the library was the immunoSEQ multiplex PCR assay. TCRdb re-hosts the immuneACCESS table, in-frame sequences only. Its copies lack some clones; in the studies checked, an unresolved V gene accounts for under half of them, and the cause for the rest is not known. The sample contains some 370,000 clones, around 86% of them found a single time. The top ten clones comprise roughly 5.1% of the sample. Sequencing was carried out using PBMCs or T cells enriched from blood (not recorded which). These receptors came from a woman in her 50s who had recovered from COVID-19.

The rearrangement uses TRBV19 and TRBJ2-3; TRBD2 matches at 7 bases. This CDR3 has 14 amino acids. Trimming removed 2 bases from V and 9 bases from J; junction bases left unmatched: 8. CDR1 LNHDA and CDR2 SQIVND come from the germline V gene (reference sequence). The chain's CDR3 is CASSIPGGGLTQYF. DNA for the CDR3: TGTGCCAGTAGTATACCGGGAGGAGGATTGACGCAGTATTTT.

The gene calls are TRBV5-4 and TRBJ2-7; D might be TRBD1 (6 bases). Deletions cut 1 base from V and 0 bases from J, with 17 bases between. The CDR3 has 17 residues. Germline-derived CDR1 and CDR2 are SGHNT and YYREEE (reference sequence). This CDR3 reads CASSLRIRGPNSYEQYF. Here the CDR3 DNA reads TGTGCCAGCAGCTTGAGGATCAGGGGCCCTAACTCCTACGAGCAGTACTTC.

This clone was seen more than once but under ten times. The chain has TRBV7-2 and TRBJ1-1; D gene uncertain. CDR1 is SGHTA and CDR2 is FQGNSA in the germline V gene. The CDR3 consists of 14 residues. With 1 base removed from V and 1 base from J, the gap between germline ends came to 7 bases. The CDR3 DNA sequence: TGTGCCAGCAGCTTAGGACCGGGGAACACTGAAGCTTTCTTT. This encodes CASSLGPGNTEAFF. The full variable domain, completed using reference TRBV7-2 and TRBJ1-1, is GAGVSQSPSNKVTEKGKDVELRCDPISGHTALYWYRQSLGQGLEFLIYFQGNSAPDKSGLPSDRFSAERTGGSVSTLTIQRTQQEDSAVYLCASSLGPGNTEAFFGQGTRLTVV.

V usage is TRBV7-8 and J usage is TRBJ1-5; perhaps TRBD1 as D (5 bases). Germline V gene data show CDR1 as SGHVS and CDR2 as FQNEAQ. V shed 3 bases and J shed 2 bases, with 11 bases lying between them. The CDR3 sequence is 15 residues long. The CDR3 nucleotides read TGTGCCAGCAGCTTGGCGGGGGTCGGCAATCAGCCCCAGCATTTT. This translates into CASSLAGVGNQPQHF.

The rearrangement joins TRBV13 to TRBJ1-6; TRBD1 agrees at 9 bases. The CDR3 sequence is 18 residues long. V was pared by 4 bases and J by 0 bases, with 7 bases of the junction left unmatched. The germline gives CDR1 PRHDT, CDR2 FYEKMQ (reference sequence). CDR3 loop: CASSSPGQGSSYNSPLHF. Written as DNA, the CDR3 is TGTGCCAGCAGCTCCCCCGGACAGGGGAGCTCCTATAATTCACCCCTCCACTTT.

The chain joins TRBV4-3 to TRBJ2-7; 10 positions agree with TRBD1. V was clipped by 0 bases and J by 5 bases; unmatched bases: 7. CDR1 and CDR2 (germline): LGHNA, YSLEER. This CDR3 has 16 amino acids. The CDR3 bases are TGCGCCAGCAGCCAAGAAAAGGGACAGGGGTATGACGAGCAGTACTTC. It yields the protein CASSQEKGQGYDEQYF.

With respect to this clone: This same CDR3 is encoded by further DNA sequences in the sample. V usage is TRBV7-2 and J usage is TRBJ1-1; tentative D call: TRBD1 (5 bases). This CDR3 is built from 14 residues. V lost 0 bases to trimming and J lost 0 bases, with 5 bases between them. Germline V gene sequence: CDR1 SGHTA, CDR2 FQGNSA. CDR3: CASSLARVNTEAFF. As DNA, the CDR3 is TGTGCCAGCAGCTTAGCCAGGGTGAACACTGAAGCTTTCTTT.

The genes are TRBV6-2 or TRBV6-3 and TRBJ1-2, with 9 bases aligning to TRBD1. V was clipped by 4 bases and J by 6 bases; unmatched bases: 12. The CDR3 covers 16 residues. Germline CDR1 reads MNHEY; CDR2 reads SVGEGT. The CDR3 sequence is CASSSTGTGYGHGYTF. Here the CDR3 DNA reads TGTGCCAGCAGTTCAACCGGGACAGGGTACGGGCATGGCTACACCTTC.

The chain couples TRBV7-2 to TRBJ2-2, with TRBD2 as a possible D gene (7 bases). Germline-derived CDR1 and CDR2 are SGHTA and FQGNSA. This CDR3 has 15 amino acids. Trimming shortened V by 2 bases and J by 6 bases, and 13 bases separated the two germline ends. DNA for the CDR3: TGTGCCAGCAGCTTATTGTGGGGGGGCTCCGGGGAGCTGTTTTTT. It yields the protein CASSLLWGGSGELFF.

The gene calls are TRBV19 and TRBJ2-6; 9 positions agree with TRBD1. Per germline, CDR1 LNHDA and CDR2 SQIVND (reference sequence). V was pared by 7 bases and J by 0 bases, with 7 bases of the junction left unmatched. There are 17 residues in the CDR3. The CDR3 spells CASTSDRGSSGANVLTF. CDR3 sequence (DNA): TGTGCCAGTACCTCGGACAGGGGTTCCTCTGGGGCCAACGTCCTGACTTTC.

CDR3 region: CASSPTSGGLLAKNIQYF. In DNA, the CDR3 is TGTGCCAGCAGCCCGACTAGCGGAGGACTTCTAGCCAAAAACATTCAGTACTTC. This chain links TRBV7-6 with TRBJ2-4; 9 bases are shared with TRBD2. Losses at the gene ends were 5 bases for V and 0 bases for J; bases not matched to a gene: 11. Germline-derived CDR1 and CDR2 are SGHVS and FNYEAQ. This CDR3 has 18 residues.

This chain links TRBV5-1 with TRBJ2-6; 8 bases align to TRBD1. This CDR3 is 15 amino acids long. V lost 4 bases, J lost 12 bases, and 12 bases stayed unmatched. Germline lookup yields CDR1 SGHRS and CDR2 YFSETQ. As DNA, the CDR3 is TGCGCCAGCAGCCCGGACGGACAGGGTTCAAGCGTCCTGACTTTC. As protein: CASSPDGQGSSVLTF.

This clone showed up just once. Other DNA sequences in the same sample also yield this CDR3. V is TRBV5-1 and J is TRBJ2-3; D is possibly TRBD1 (6 bases). The CDR3 totals 14 residues. Trimming shortened V by 4 bases and J by 0 bases, and 9 bases separated the two germline ends. Germline V lookup: CDR1 SGHRS, CDR2 YFSETQ. The CDR3 DNA follows: TGCGCCAGCAGCCCCGGACAGAGCACAGATACGCAGTATTTT. It encodes CASSPGQSTDTQYF.

The chain uses TRBV29-1 and TRBJ2-5; D is possibly TRBD1 (5 bases). V lost 4 bases, J lost 4 bases, and 10 bases lay in between. The CDR3 totals 12 residues. The germline V gene encodes CDR1 SQVTM and CDR2 ANQGSEA. CDR3 amino acids: CSVVQVVETQYF. In DNA, the CDR3 is TGCAGCGTTGTACAGGTAGTAGAGACCCAGTACTTC.

The chain joins TRBV3-1 (or the pseudogene TRBV3-2) to TRBJ2-6; a possible D gene is TRBD2 (6 bases). Germline CDR1 and CDR2: LGHDT and YNNKEL (reference sequence). The V and J ends lost 4 bases and 2 bases respectively, with 24 bases between them. The CDR3 spans 20 residues. CDR3 region: CASSRGDSGSSSTGANVLTF. Here the CDR3 DNA reads TGTGCCAGCAGCCGAGGGGACTCCGGCTCTAGTAGTACTGGGGCCAACGTCCTGACTTTC.